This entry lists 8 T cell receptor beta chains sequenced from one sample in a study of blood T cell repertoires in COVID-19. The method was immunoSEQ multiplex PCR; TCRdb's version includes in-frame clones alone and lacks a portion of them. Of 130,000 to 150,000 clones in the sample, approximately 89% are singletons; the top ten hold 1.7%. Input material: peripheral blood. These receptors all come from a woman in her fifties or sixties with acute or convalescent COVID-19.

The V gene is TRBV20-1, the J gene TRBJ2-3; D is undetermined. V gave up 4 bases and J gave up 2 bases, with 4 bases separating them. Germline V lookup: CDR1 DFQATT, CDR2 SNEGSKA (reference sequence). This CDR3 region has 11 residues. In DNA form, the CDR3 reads TGCAGTGCTACCCACACAGATACGCAGTATTTT. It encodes CSATHTDTQYF.

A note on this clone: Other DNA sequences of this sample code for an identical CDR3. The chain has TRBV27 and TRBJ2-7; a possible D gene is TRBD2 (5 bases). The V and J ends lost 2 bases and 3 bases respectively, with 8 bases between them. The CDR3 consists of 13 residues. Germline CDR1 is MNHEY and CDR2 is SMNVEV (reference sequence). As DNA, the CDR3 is TGTGCCAGCAGTTTAGGGCGGGTCTACGAGCAGTACTTC. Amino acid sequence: CASSLGRVYEQYF.

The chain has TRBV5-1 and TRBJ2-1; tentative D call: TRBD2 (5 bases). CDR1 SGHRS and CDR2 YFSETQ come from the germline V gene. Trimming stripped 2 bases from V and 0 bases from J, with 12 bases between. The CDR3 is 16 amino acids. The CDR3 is CASSLIWESSYNEQFF. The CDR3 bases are TGCGCCAGCAGCTTAATTTGGGAGAGCTCCTACAATGAGCAGTTCTTC.

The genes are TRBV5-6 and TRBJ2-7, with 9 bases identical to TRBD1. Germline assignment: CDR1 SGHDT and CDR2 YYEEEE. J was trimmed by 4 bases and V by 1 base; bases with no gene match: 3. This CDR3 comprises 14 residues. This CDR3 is CASSLRDRVYEQYF. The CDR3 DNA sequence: TGTGCCAGCAGCTTGAGGGACAGGGTTTACGAGCAGTACTTC.

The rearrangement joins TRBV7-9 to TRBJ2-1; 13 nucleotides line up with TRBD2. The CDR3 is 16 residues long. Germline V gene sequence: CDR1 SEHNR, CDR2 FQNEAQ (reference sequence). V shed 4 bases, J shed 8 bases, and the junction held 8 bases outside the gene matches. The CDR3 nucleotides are TGTGCCAGCAGCTCCCTCCGGACTAGCGGGAGACATGAGCAGTTCTTC. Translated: CASSSLRTSGRHEQFF.

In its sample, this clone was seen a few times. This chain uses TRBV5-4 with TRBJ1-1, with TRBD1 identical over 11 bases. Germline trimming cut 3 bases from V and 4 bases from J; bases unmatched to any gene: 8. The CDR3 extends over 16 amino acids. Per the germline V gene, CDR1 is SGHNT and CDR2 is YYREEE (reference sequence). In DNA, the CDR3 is TGTGCCAGCAGCTCGACGCCCGGGACAGGGGGCACTGAAGCTTTCTTT. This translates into CASSSTPGTGGTEAFF.

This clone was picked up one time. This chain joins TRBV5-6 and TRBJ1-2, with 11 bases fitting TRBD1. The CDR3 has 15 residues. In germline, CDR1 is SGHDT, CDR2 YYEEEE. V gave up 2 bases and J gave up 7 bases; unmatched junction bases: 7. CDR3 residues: CASSLTGQGAAGYTF. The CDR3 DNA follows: TGTGCCAGCAGCTTAACTGGACAGGGGGCGGCTGGCTACACCTTC.

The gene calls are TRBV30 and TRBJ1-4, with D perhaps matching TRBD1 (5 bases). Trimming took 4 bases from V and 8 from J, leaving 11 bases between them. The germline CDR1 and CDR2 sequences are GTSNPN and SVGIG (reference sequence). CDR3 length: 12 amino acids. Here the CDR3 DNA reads TGTGCCTGGACCCTAGGGGCGGAAAAACTGTTTTTT. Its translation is CAWTLGAEKLFF.